The clone carrying this TCR beta chain showed up many times. The length of the CDR3 is 17 residues. The germline V gene encodes CDR1 MNHNS and CDR2 SASEGT. V trimming: 2 bases; J trimming: 5 bases; junction bases outside the gene matches: 9. The record originates from a study of T cells in Graves' hyperthyroidism and ophthalmopathy. Study-level background: Blood from the periphery was taken at initial diagnosis, before any treatment.

Ophthalmopathy patients had Clinical Activity Score at least 3, NOSPECS grade at least 4, duration under 3 months. It was uncontrolled infection, other autoimmune disease, pregnancy or lactation that excluded patients. Thyroid ultrasound, orbital computed tomography, clinical symptoms, and serum thyroxine and TRAb underpinned diagnoses. From RNA transcripts, TCR beta CDR3 regions were amplified. With the HTBI primer set, the TCR CDR3 went through a first round of RT-PCR. TCRdb re-derived calls from the multiplex PCR reads in MiXCR, one entry per CDR3 protein. The data show about 600,000 distinct CDR3 sequences, over 12% seen once.

Sample: blood. The receptor was isolated from a woman younger than 30 with Graves' ophthalmopathy. The chain links TRBV6-1 to TRBJ1-1; TRBD1 aligns across 12 bases. In DNA form, the CDR3 reads TGTGCCAGCAGTGAAAAAGGGGGACAGGGGGCGCCAACTGAAGCTTTCTTT. Residues: CASSEKGGQGAPTEAFF.